This entry features one T cell receptor beta chain sequence. Its antigen is currently not known. Base quality data are lacking; no much larger clone is found one base away. Data came from an Illumina HiSeq 1500. TCRdb reanalyzed the raw reads on its own, using fastp at Q25 for trimming and MiXCR for clone calling, and kept in-frame beta chains. Rows are combined by CDR3 protein, so each entry shows the most common genes and DNA. The sample table shows about 920,000 distinct CDR3 sequences, and around 32% are seen once. Over 12% of the sample is in the top ten clones. The data derive from a study of T cell repertoires in cytomegalovirus infection (dated by TCRdb to the late 2010s). About the investigation overall: The peptide stimulations were aimed at well-studied HLA-B-restricted epitopes as well as recently identified HLA-C-restricted CMV epitopes, whose presentation resists viral immunomodulation. Donor HLA type was relevant to the analysis, as public TCR beta signatures indicated carriage of CMV infection together with the matching HLA type.

The label giving this sample's treatment or condition can be read as: in vitro stimulation with specific CMV peptide epitopes to enrich CMV-specific T cells. What the authors observed across the whole study: Carriers of CMV infection plus the relevant HLA type were discriminated by the cumulative frequency of public TCR beta family members in the study cohort and in an independent roughly 400-donor cohort. The ex vivo response was dominated by HLA-C-restricted CMV-specific TCR beta clonotypes, which also provided the single most frequent clonotype in two of eight donors.

V and J lose 5 bases and 0 bases, and a span of 20 bases separates them. The CDR3, from cysteine to phenylalanine, totals 19 residues. Of the read, only the CDR3 DNA is kept; its 57 bases are in frame from base 1. The germline V gene encodes CDR1 MGHRA and CDR2 YSYEKL. This specimen was cultured CD8+ T cells from PBMCs, taken from culture after CMV antigen stimulation. This chain joins TRBV4-1 to TRBJ2-6; the D call is possibly TRBD1 or TRBD2, each sharing 5 bases. The TCR was taken from a human donor in good health (CMV status not recorded). Some clones in this sample may be carry-over from other donors' samples. The CDR3 region reads CASSWDGQGLSSGANVLTF. In nucleotides, the sequence is TGCGCCAGCAGCTGGGACGGGCAGGGTCTTAGCTCTGGGGCCAACGTCCTGACTTTC.